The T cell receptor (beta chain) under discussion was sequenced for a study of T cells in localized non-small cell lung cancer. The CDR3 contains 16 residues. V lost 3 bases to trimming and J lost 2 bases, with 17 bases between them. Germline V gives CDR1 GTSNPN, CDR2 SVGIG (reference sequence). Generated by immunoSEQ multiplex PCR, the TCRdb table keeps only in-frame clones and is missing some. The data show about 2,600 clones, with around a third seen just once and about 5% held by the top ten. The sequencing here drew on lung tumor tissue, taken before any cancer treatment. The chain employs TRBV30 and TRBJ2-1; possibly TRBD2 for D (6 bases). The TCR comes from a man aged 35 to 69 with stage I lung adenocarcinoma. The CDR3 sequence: CAWSRTGGTAYNEQFF. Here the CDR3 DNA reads TGTGCCTGGAGCCGTACAGGCGGGACGGCCTACAATGAGCAGTTCTTC.